In its sample, the clone carrying this T cell receptor (beta chain) was seen many times. Its cognate antigen is unknown. The sample comes from a study of T cells in Graves' hyperthyroidism and ophthalmopathy. Amplified TCR beta CDR3 regions derived from RNA transcripts. TCR CDR3 underwent first-round RT-PCR with the HTBI primer set. TCRdb processed the multiplex PCR reads anew with MiXCR; each CDR3 protein has one entry. Seen here are about 350,000 distinct CDR3 sequences, roughly an eighth observed once, and the top ten hold 30% to 40%. The CDR3 sequence is 13 residues long. V lost 6 bases to trimming and J lost 5 bases; unmatched junction nucleotides: 4. Study findings and constraints: Also found in blood were most expanded thyroid clonotypes above 0.001. From stable hyperthyroidism, ophthalmopathy was separated by a 13 V-J model.

The specimen sequenced was blood. The source of this sequence is a woman in her forties with Graves' ophthalmopathy. This sequence joins TRBV12-3 or TRBV12-4 and TRBJ2-4, with 7 bases identical to TRBD1. The CDR3 spells CASRLTGENIQYF. The CDR3 bases are TGTGCCAGCAGACTTACAGGGGAAAACATTCAGTACTTC.